The 15 T cell receptor beta chains below come from one sample, sequenced in a study of blood T cell repertoires in COVID-19. Clones were sequenced by immunoSEQ multiplex PCR, and TCRdb holds only the in-frame ones, with some missing. The sample carries 50,000 to 65,000 clones, 87% recorded once. The sequenced sample consisted of peripheral blood. The receptor set was obtained from an elderly woman with COVID-19, enrolled during active disease.

This chain uses TRBV3-1 (or the pseudogene TRBV3-2) with TRBJ1-1, with 8 bases identical to TRBD1. Germline trimming cut 3 bases from V and 7 bases from J; bases unmatched to any gene: 7. The CDR3 sequence is 14 residues long. Germline CDR1 reads LGHDT; CDR2 reads YNNKEL (reference sequence). The CDR3 DNA sequence: TGTGCCAGCAGCCAGTTTCAGGGGGCCGTTGAAGCTTTCTTT. This translates into CASSQFQGAVEAFF.

This clone was counted only a few times. This chain links TRBV3-1 (or the pseudogene TRBV3-2) with TRBJ1-6; a weak D match, TRBD1 (6 bases). The CDR3 contains 12 residues. The germline V gene encodes CDR1 LGHDT and CDR2 YNNKEL (reference sequence). The germline V and J ends were trimmed by 5 bases and 8 bases, with 7 bases remaining between them. CDR3 residues: CASSYRDSPLHF. The DNA of the CDR3 is TGTGCCAGCAGCTACAGGGATTCACCCCTCCACTTT.

V usage is TRBV5-1 and J usage is TRBJ1-1; D is undetermined. Trimming removed 4 bases from V and 2 bases from J, with 9 bases in between. This CDR3 is 13 amino acids long. The germline V gene encodes CDR1 SGHRS and CDR2 YFSETQ. CDR3 bases: TGCGCCAGCAGCCCGCAGAAAAACACTGAAGCTTTCTTT. The encoded protein is CASSPQKNTEAFF.

This rearrangement joins TRBV20-1 to TRBJ1-4; D remains ambiguous. The CDR3 length is 11 residues. The germline V gene has CDR1 DFQATT and CDR2 SNEGSKA (reference sequence). The V end was cut by 2 bases, the J end by 6 bases, with 4 bases between. CDR3: CSARQDEKLFF. Written as DNA, the CDR3 is TGCAGTGCTAGACAGGATGAAAAACTGTTTTTT.

V and J are TRBV5-6 and TRBJ2-7, with D possibly being TRBD2 (5 bases). This CDR3 comprises 13 residues. V was clipped by 5 bases and J by 1 base, with 10 bases between them. Germline V CDR1 and CDR2: SGHDT, YYEEEE. The CDR3 DNA follows: TGTGCCAGCAGGGCCCCGGGATCCTACGAGCAGTACTTC. Residues: CASRAPGSYEQYF.

The V call is TRBV6-4, the J call TRBJ2-1; 9 bases are shared with TRBD2. The CDR3 length is 15 residues. The ends lost 6 bases at V and 4 bases at J; junction bases unmatched: 7. CDR1 and CDR2 from the germline V gene are MRHNA and SNTAGT. The CDR3 region has the DNA TGTGCCAGCAGCGAAGTAGCGGGGGTATACAATGAGCAGTTCTTC. This translates into CASSEVAGVYNEQFF.

This chain joins TRBV3-1 (or the pseudogene TRBV3-2) and TRBJ2-5; TRBD1 matches at 7 bases. The CDR3 consists of 16 residues. CDR1 and CDR2 from the germline V gene are LGHDT and YNNKEL (reference sequence). J lost 4 bases, V lost 1 base, and 9 bases had no gene match. The CDR3 DNA reads as TGTGCCAGCAGCCAAGGAAAGGGGGCTGGGGGAGAGACCCAGTACTTC. Amino acid sequence: CASSQGKGAGGETQYF.

The chain recombines TRBV7-9 with TRBJ2-7; weak D call: TRBD1 (6 bases). This CDR3 spans 14 amino acids. Germline values: CDR1 SEHNR, CDR2 FQNEAQ (reference sequence). The V end lost 1 base, the J end lost 4 bases, and 11 bases lay between the germline ends. The CDR3 sequence: CASSLDRARYEQYF. The CDR3 DNA reads TGTGCCAGCAGCTTAGACAGGGCAAGATACGAGCAGTACTTC.

V gene TRBV12-3 or TRBV12-4 combines with J gene TRBJ1-6; D is unclear. Trimming stripped 10 bases from V and 5 bases from J, with 12 bases between. This CDR3 contains 13 residues. CDR3 protein: CATRREDNSPLHF. CDR3 sequence (DNA): TGTGCCACCAGACGGGAGGATAATTCACCCCTCCACTTT.

The rearrangement uses TRBV5-1 and TRBJ1-1; unclear D gene. The CDR3 is 15 amino acids. The V gene lost 0 bases and the J gene lost 3 bases, with 12 bases spanning the gap. In germline, CDR1 is SGHRS, CDR2 YFSETQ. The CDR3 nucleotides read TGCGCCAGCAGCTTGGACGAGCCCGGGTACACTGAAGCTTTCTTT. This encodes CASSLDEPGYTEAFF.

The rearrangement joins TRBV7-9 to TRBJ2-1, with TRBD2 matching over 8 bases. In germline, CDR1 is SEHNR, CDR2 FQNEAQ (reference sequence). The CDR3 extends over 14 amino acids. The V gene end was trimmed by 3 bases and the J gene end by 5 bases; junction bases not matched to a gene: 3. The CDR3 DNA reads as TGTGCCAGCAGCTTGCGGGGGGCGAACAATGAGCAGTTCTTC. Translation: CASSLRGANNEQFF. The full variable domain, completed using reference TRBV7-9 and TRBJ2-1, is DTGVSQNPRHKITKRGQNVTFRCDPISEHNRLYWYRQTLGQGPEFLTYFQNEAQLEKSRLLSDRFSAERPKGSFSTLEIQRTEQGDSAMYLCASSLRGANNEQFFGPGTRLTVL.

The V call is TRBV2, the J call TRBJ1-1; D is ambiguous. This CDR3 is built from 15 residues. The V end lost 4 bases, the J end lost 5 bases, and 17 bases lay between the germline ends. Germline-derived CDR1 and CDR2 are SNHLY and FYNNEI. In DNA form, the CDR3 reads TGTGCCAGCAGTGTGGGAGGCTCGGGGTCAACTGAAGCTTTCTTT. This sequence encodes CASSVGGSGSTEAFF. Filled out from reference TRBV2 and TRBJ1-1, the complete variable domain reads EPEVTQTPSHQVTQMGQEVILRCVPISNHLYFYWYRQILGQKVEFLVSFYNNEISEKSEIFDDQFSVERPDGSNFTLKIRSTKLEDSAMYFCASSVGGSGSTEAFFGQGTRLTVV.

This clone was found once. Germline and junction disagree at one end, which may indicate a read error. V is TRBV5-1 and J is TRBJ2-1; TRBD1 agrees at 8 bases. This CDR3 contains 17 residues. Germline CDR1 is SGHRS and CDR2 is YFSETQ. This chain's CDR3 is CVSSGFDRGLSYNEQFF. The CDR3 DNA reads as TGCGTCAGCAGCGGATTTGACAGGGGACTCTCCTACAATGAGCAGTTCTTC.

This chain uses TRBV2 with TRBJ2-3; 9 positions agree with TRBD1. Germline trimming cut 7 bases from V and 0 bases from J; bases unmatched to any gene: 11. Germline lookup yields CDR1 SNHLY and CDR2 FYNNEI. The CDR3 extends over 17 amino acids. CDR3 sequence (DNA): TGTGCCAGCACCCGACAGGGGGGCCCCCTTAGCACAGATACGCAGTATTTT. This encodes CASTRQGGPLSTDTQYF.

The J gene is TRBJ2-2, the V gene TRBV3-1 (or the pseudogene TRBV3-2); 14 bases map to TRBD2. The CDR3 contains 17 residues. V shed 5 bases and J 13 bases; nucleotides not matched to a gene: 15. Per the germline V gene, CDR1 is LGHDT and CDR2 is YNNKEL (reference sequence). The DNA for the CDR3 is TGTGCCAGCAGCACGGCGGGACTAGCGGGGGTTCTCTCAACGCTGTTTTTT. Its protein product is CASSTAGLAGVLSTLFF.